These 20 T cell receptor beta chains share one sample of origin, sequenced in a study of blood T cell repertoires in COVID-19. This table comes from immunoSEQ multiplex PCR, and its TCRdb copy is limited to in-frame clones, with some not included. Among under 200,000 clones listed, approximately 79% were seen once. The source material was peripheral blood. The receptor set was obtained from a woman of 80 years or more with acute or convalescent COVID-19.

The CDR3 bases are TGTGCCAGTAGTTTTGGACTAGCGGCGGATACGCAGTATTTT. This sequence encodes CASSFGLAADTQYF. This chain connects TRBV19 to TRBJ2-3, with 10 bases identical to TRBD2. The CDR3 covers 14 residues. In germline, CDR1 is LNHDA, CDR2 SQIVND (reference sequence). After removal of 5 bases from V and 6 bases from J, the junction contained 5 bases not matched to a gene.

The rearrangement uses TRBV4-1 and TRBJ2-5; 7 bases agree with TRBD1. Germline V CDR1 and CDR2: MGHRA, YSYEKL. This CDR3 spans 14 amino acids. The junction had 6 bases not matched to a gene; V was cut back by 1 base and J by 7 bases. CDR3 DNA: TGCGCCAGCAGCCAAGTTGACAGGGTGGGGACCCAGTACTTC. Encoded protein: CASSQVDRVGTQYF.

The chain combines TRBV28 with TRBJ1-2; D not certain. The V end was cut by 2 bases, the J end by 9 bases, with 16 bases between. This CDR3 has 14 residues. The germline V gene has CDR1 MDHEN and CDR2 SYDVKM. The CDR3 coding sequence is TGTGCCAGCAGTTTAGACTACGGTGCCAAGAGCTACACCTTC. Translating gives CASSLDYGAKSYTF.

J is TRBJ2-7 and V is TRBV12-3 or TRBV12-4; tentative D call: TRBD2 (6 bases). V lost 3 bases, J lost 12 bases, and 12 bases lay in between. This CDR3 region has 11 residues. The CDR3: CASSFAGLPYF. CDR3 bases: TGTGCCAGCAGTTTTGCGGGGCTACCGTACTTC.

This clone was detected many times. J is TRBJ1-3 and V is TRBV30, with a tentative D call TRBD1 (5 bases). From germline, CDR1 is GTSNPN and CDR2 SVGIG (reference sequence). The CDR3 covers 14 residues. The V end was cut by 1 base, the J end by 2 bases, with 9 bases between. The CDR3 nucleotides read TGTGCCTGGAGTGGGAAGGGGCCTGGAAACACCATATATTTT. It is translated as CAWSGKGPGNTIYF. Complete variable domain (other parts from reference TRBV30 and TRBJ1-3): SQTIHQWPATLVQPVGSPLSLECTVEGTSNPNLYWYRQAAGRGLQLLFYSVGIGQISSEVPQNLSASRPQDRQFILSSKKLLLSDSGFYLCAWSGKGPGNTIYFGEGSWLTVV.

The genes are TRBV28 and TRBJ1-2, with TRBD1 matching over 9 bases. The ends lost 5 bases at V and 8 bases at J; junction bases unmatched: 9. The CDR3 totals 14 residues. CDR1 and CDR2 from the germline V gene are MDHEN and SYDVKM. CDR3 region: CASSQSGTGKGYTF. As DNA, the CDR3 is TGTGCCAGCAGTCAATCCGGGACAGGGAAGGGCTACACCTTC.

V gene TRBV6-5 combines with J gene TRBJ1-5; the match to TRBD1 covers 7 bases. The CDR3 is made up of 13 amino acids. Germline CDR1 is MNHEY and CDR2 is SVGAGI. Germline trimming cut 10 bases from V and 9 bases from J; bases unmatched to any gene: 12. The CDR3 region is CATAGPGGWPQHF. The CDR3 DNA sequence: TGTGCCACCGCGGGGCCAGGGGGGTGGCCCCAGCATTTT.

The rearrangement links TRBV13 to TRBJ2-2, with D perhaps TRBD2 (6 bases). Germline CDR1 and CDR2: PRHDT and FYEKMQ (reference sequence). V lost 5 bases to trimming and J lost 1 base, with 11 bases between them. This CDR3 is 15 amino acids long. This CDR3 reads CASSRRGGNTGELFF. CDR3 DNA sequence: TGTGCCAGCAGCCGGAGGGGCGGGAACACCGGGGAGCTGTTTTTT.

The DNA for the CDR3 is TGTGCCAGCAGCTTTGGAATCTCGGGATCACCCCTCCACTTT. It specifies CASSFGISGSPLHF. This rearrangement joins TRBV7-8 to TRBJ1-6, with D uncertain. This CDR3 region has 14 residues. The germline CDR1 and CDR2 sequences are SGHVS and FQNEAQ. Trimming took 3 bases from V and 10 from J, leaving 13 bases between them. The variable domain in full, completed from reference TRBV7-8 and TRBJ1-6, reads GAGVSQSPRYKVAKRGQDVALRCDPISGHVSLFWYQQALGQGPEFLTYFQNEAQLDKSGLPSDRFFAERPEGSVSTLKIQRTQQEDSAVYLCASSFGISGSPLHFGNGTRLTVT.

V gene TRBV7-2 combines with J gene TRBJ2-1; 7 bases agree with TRBD1. J was trimmed by 7 bases and V by 1 base; bases with no gene match: 4. Per the germline V gene, CDR1 is SGHTA and CDR2 is FQGNSA. CDR3 length: 14 amino acids. The CDR3 loop reads CASSLEGAWNEQFF. Here the CDR3 DNA reads TGTGCCAGCAGCTTAGAGGGGGCTTGGAATGAGCAGTTCTTC.

This clone showed up just a few times. The chain carries TRBV7-8 and TRBJ2-7; 11 nucleotides align to TRBD2. Germline V CDR1 and CDR2: SGHVS, FQNEAQ. This CDR3 is 15 amino acids long. V gave up 6 bases and J gave up 4 bases; unmatched junction bases: 8. The CDR3 bases are TGTGCCAGCAGTCTCATTAGCGGGAGGGGGTACGAGCAGTACTTC. Translation: CASSLISGRGYEQYF.

V gene TRBV27 combines with J gene TRBJ2-1, with 14 bases aligning to TRBD2. Germline V lookup: CDR1 MNHEY, CDR2 SMNVEV (reference sequence). V dropped 6 bases and J dropped 7; count of bases not matched to a gene: 5. This CDR3 has 15 amino acids. DNA of the CDR3: TGTGCCAGCAGACCGGGACTAGCGGGAGTGAATGAGCAGTTCTTC. Translating it yields CASRPGLAGVNEQFF.

The V call is TRBV19, the J call TRBJ2-5; 9 bases agree with TRBD2. Losses at the gene ends were 5 bases for V and 4 bases for J; bases not matched to a gene: 2. The CDR3 is made up of 13 amino acids. Germline V gives CDR1 LNHDA, CDR2 SQIVND (reference sequence). The CDR3 is CASSPTSGETQYF. The CDR3 DNA follows: TGTGCCAGTAGTCCGACTAGCGGAGAGACCCAGTACTTC.

The V and J genes are TRBV4-1 and TRBJ2-1; D remains unclear. There are 12 residues in the CDR3. V gave up 4 bases and J gave up 8 bases, with 9 bases separating them. Germline loops: CDR1 MGHRA, CDR2 YSYEKL. The CDR3 DNA reads TGCGCCAGCAGCCTAGGCAGCGATGAGCAGTTCTTC. Residues: CASSLGSDEQFF.

The rearrangement joins TRBV11-2 to TRBJ1-1; D might be TRBD1 (6 bases). Germline assignment: CDR1 SGHAT and CDR2 FQNNGV. CDR3 size: 14 residues. Trimming cost V 0 bases and J 8 bases, with 13 bases left between them. This CDR3 is CASSLEAGGREAFF. CDR3 coding DNA: TGTGCCAGCAGCTTAGAGGCTGGGGGCAGGGAAGCTTTCTTT.

This clone was counted a few times. The rearrangement links TRBV5-5 to TRBJ1-3, with TRBD1 matching over 8 bases. V shed 4 bases and J 2 bases; nucleotides not matched to a gene: 5. The CDR3 length is 15 residues. Germline CDR1 and CDR2: SGHKS and YYEKEE (reference sequence). The DNA of the CDR3 is TGTGCCAGCAGCCCGGGACAGGAGACTGGAAACACCATATATTTT. It translates to CASSPGQETGNTIYF.

The rearrangement links TRBV7-2 to TRBJ1-1; D gene ambiguous. The CDR3 consists of 14 residues. Trimming shortened V by 0 bases and J by 1 base, and 6 bases separated the two germline ends. Germline assignment: CDR1 SGHTA and CDR2 FQGNSA. The DNA of the CDR3 is TGTGCCAGCAGCTTAGCACGAGGGAACACTGAAGCTTTCTTT. It specifies CASSLARGNTEAFF.

The genes are TRBV9 and TRBJ1-6; D uncertain. Germline lookup yields CDR1 SGDLS and CDR2 YYNGEE. This CDR3 has 13 amino acids. V was clipped by 0 bases and J by 10 bases, with 8 bases between them. The CDR3 reads CASSVGTASPLHF. CDR3 nucleotides: TGTGCCAGCAGCGTAGGAACAGCCTCACCCCTCCACTTT.

The V and J genes are TRBV5-1 and TRBJ2-5; tentative D call: TRBD1 (5 bases). The CDR3 spans 13 residues. In germline, CDR1 is SGHRS, CDR2 YFSETQ. V was shortened by 7 bases and J by 4 bases, with 14 bases between the two germline ends. For the CDR3, the DNA is TGCGCCAGCGCCCAGGGCGGTGGAGAGACCCAGTACTTC. This sequence encodes CASAQGGGETQYF.

This clone turned up a few times. V usage is TRBV7-9 and J usage is TRBJ2-2; D might be TRBD2 (7 bases). Per the germline V gene, CDR1 is SEHNR and CDR2 is FQNEAQ (reference sequence). V lost 10 bases, J lost 3 bases, and 15 bases lay in between. The CDR3 is made up of 14 amino acids. CDR3 sequence reads: CANPGGQDTGELFF. The CDR3 bases are TGTGCCAACCCGGGGGGCCAGGACACCGGGGAGCTGTTTTTT.